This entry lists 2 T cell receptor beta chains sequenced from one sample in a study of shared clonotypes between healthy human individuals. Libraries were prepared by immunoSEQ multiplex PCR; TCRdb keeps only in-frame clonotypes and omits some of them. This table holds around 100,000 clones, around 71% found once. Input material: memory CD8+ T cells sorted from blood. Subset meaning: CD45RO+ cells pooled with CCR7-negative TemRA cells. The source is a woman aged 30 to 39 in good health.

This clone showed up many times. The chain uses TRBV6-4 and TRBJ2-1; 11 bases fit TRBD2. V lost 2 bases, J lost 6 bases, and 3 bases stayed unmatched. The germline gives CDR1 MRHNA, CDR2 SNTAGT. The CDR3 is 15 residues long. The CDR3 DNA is TGTGCCAGCAGTGACATAGCGGGAGGGCCCAATGAGCAGTTCTTC. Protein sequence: CASSDIAGGPNEQFF.

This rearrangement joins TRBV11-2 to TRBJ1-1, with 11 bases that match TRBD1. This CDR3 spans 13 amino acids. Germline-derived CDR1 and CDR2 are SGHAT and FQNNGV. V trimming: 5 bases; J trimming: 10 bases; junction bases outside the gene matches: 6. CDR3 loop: CASSVTGTGGAFF. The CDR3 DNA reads TGTGCCAGCAGCGTCACCGGGACAGGGGGAGCTTTCTTT.